This T cell receptor (beta chain) derives from a study of CD8 T cells in Susac syndrome. RNA was extracted with the RNeasy kit, and a quantity of roughly 0.45 to 1 ug was reverse transcribed using random hexamers. TCRdb re-derived calls from the immunoSEQ multiplex PCR reads in MiXCR, one entry per CDR3 protein. The sample records approximately 100,000 distinct CDR3 sequences, approximately 94% being singletons. Sequencing of TCR beta was performed on blood CD8+ T cells and on blood CD4+ T cells. It was negative isolation that provided the CD8+ and CD4+ T cells, whereas TEMRA cells were enriched by FACS. The clonotype originates from a human donor with Susac syndrome. The specimen was CD8+ T cells from PBMCs.

The CDR3 coding sequence is TGTGCCAGTAGTCGCAGCGGGGGTATTAATGAGCAGTTCTTC. Its protein is CASSRSGGINEQFF. J is TRBJ2-1 and V is TRBV19; 8 bases are shared with TRBD2. The CDR3 contains 14 residues. Losses at the gene ends were 5 bases for V and 7 bases for J; bases not matched to a gene: 7. From germline, CDR1 is LNHDA and CDR2 SQIVND (reference sequence).